This TCR beta chain was recovered during a study of shared clonotypes between healthy human individuals. In germline, CDR1 is SGHVS, CDR2 FNYEAQ. The CDR3 loop spans 15 amino acids. V gave up 5 bases and J gave up 4 bases, with 17 bases separating them. This clone turned up a few times. Once extracted for a subset, genomic DNA was divided evenly among several immunoSEQ plates. Assay used: immunoSEQ multiplex PCR; TCRdb lists only in-frame clones, some missing. The sample gives 2 million to 3 million clones, over 85% of which show up once; about 0.34% is in the top ten. This rearrangement joins TRBV7-6 to TRBJ1-1; tentatively, D is TRBD1 (6 bases). The TCR originated in a man between 18 and 35 years old in good health. Some clones in this sample may be carry-over from other donors' samples. The sequenced sample was naive CD4+ T cells from PBMCs. As for subset: CD45RA+ positively selected. CDR3 loop: CASSAQQGLGTEAFF. The CDR3 DNA reads TGTGCCAGCAGCGCTCAACAGGGATTAGGCACTGAAGCTTTCTTT.